One and the same sample provided the 20 T cell receptor beta chains below, sequenced in a study of blood T cells in healthy people across ages. Primers used in a second PCR of roughly 7 to 12 cycles were a sample-barcoded 5' primer and a J-beta primer mix. Via MiXCR, TCRdb re-called the 5' RACE reads, giving one row per CDR3 protein. The sample contains approximately 810,000 distinct CDR3 sequences, roughly 35% of which appear only once. Sequencing was done on a sample of blood. The receptors come from a man between 18 and 35 years old in good health.

V is TRBV19 and J is TRBJ2-7, with no clear D. This CDR3 comprises 13 residues. Germline V gene lookup returns CDR1 LNHDA and CDR2 SQIVND (reference sequence). Trimming removed 7 bases at V and 3 bases at J, with 13 bases between. The CDR3 DNA sequence: TGTGCCAGTATTGCACAAGCCCTCTACGAGCAGTACTTC. Protein sequence: CASIAQALYEQYF.

V and J are TRBV2 and TRBJ1-1, with 7 positions matching TRBD1. Per germline, CDR1 SNHLY and CDR2 FYNNEI. The V segment lost 6 bases and the J segment 3 bases; nucleotides outside the gene matches: 7. The CDR3 is 14 residues long. In DNA, the CDR3 is TGTGCCAGCAGGGGAAACAGGGGATACACTGAAGCTTTCTTT. Its translation: CASRGNRGYTEAFF.

This rearrangement joins TRBV24-1 to TRBJ2-2; D perhaps matches TRBD2 (6 bases). Trimming shortened V by 5 bases and J by 3 bases, and 15 bases separated the two germline ends. The germline V gene has CDR1 KGHDR and CDR2 SFDVKD. The CDR3 extends over 16 amino acids. Here the CDR3 DNA reads TGTGCCACCAGTGTTCTCGGAGGGCTCGACACCGGGGAGCTGTTTTTT. As protein: CATSVLGGLDTGELFF.

In regard to this clonotype: The junction departs from germline at one end; a sequencing error may be responsible. The V gene is TRBV3-1, the J gene TRBJ2-7; no reliable D call. The DNA end is more similar to TRBJ2-5, so the J call may be wrong. The CDR3 sequence is 14 residues long. CDR1 and CDR2 from the germline V gene are LGHDT and YNNKEL (reference sequence). The chain's CDR3 is CANSQAGGSETQYF. CDR3 bases: TGTGCCAACAGCCAAGCCGGCGGATCCGAGACCCAGTACTTC.

The CDR3 DNA reads TGTGCCAGCAGCCCACGAACAGGGACCTACAATGAGCAGTACTTC. This encodes CASSPRTGTYNEQYF. The rearrangement links TRBV12-3 or TRBV12-4 to TRBJ2-1; possibly TRBD1 for D (6 bases). The assigned J gene may be wrong: the sequence end matches TRBJ2-7 better. The CDR3 is 15 residues long.

A few counts support this clonotype. Written as DNA, the CDR3 is TGCAGTGCTAGAGATAAGGGGGCAGAGACTGAAGCTTTCTTT. It encodes CSARDKGAETEAFF. The gene calls are TRBV20-1 and TRBJ1-1; 7 nucleotides align to TRBD1. Trimming took 0 bases from V and 5 from J; bases not matched to a gene: 6. The germline V gene has CDR1 DFQATT and CDR2 SNEGSKA (reference sequence). CDR3 size: 14 residues.

This clonotype was picked up many times. The chain joins TRBV4-1 to TRBJ2-3; 7 bases line up with TRBD2. There are 17 residues in the CDR3. Germline assignment: CDR1 MGHRA and CDR2 YSYEKL. Trimming at V came to 0 bases and at J to 3 bases, leaving 9 bases not matched to a gene. The CDR3 DNA follows: TGCGCCAGCAGCCAAGAGGACATCGGGGGGACTACAGATACGCAGTATTTT. This gives the protein CASSQEDIGGTTDTQYF.

The V call is TRBV2, the J call TRBJ2-1; 7 nucleotides agree with TRBD2. The CDR3 has 12 residues. V shed 4 bases and J 13 bases; nucleotides not matched to a gene: 7. The germline V gene has CDR1 SNHLY and CDR2 FYNNEI. The CDR3 reads CASSGVSSGQFF. CDR3 nucleotide sequence: TGTGCCAGCAGTGGTGTGTCTAGCGGACAGTTCTTC.

The CDR3 here is CSARTSGKQTDTQYF. The CDR3 DNA is TGCAGTGCCAGGACTAGCGGAAAACAGACAGATACGCAGTATTTT. The V call is TRBV20-1, the J call TRBJ2-3; 10 nucleotides match TRBD2. The CDR3 sequence is 15 residues long. J gave up 3 bases and V 6 bases, and 9 bases lay outside the gene matches. In germline, CDR1 is DFQATT, CDR2 SNEGSKA (reference sequence).

This clonotype has just a few counts. The rearrangement uses TRBV20-1 and TRBJ2-1, with D unresolved. V was trimmed by 4 bases and J by 3 bases, leaving 19 bases between them. The CDR3 is 16 residues long. CDR1 DFQATT and CDR2 SNEGSKA come from the germline V gene (reference sequence). The CDR3 region is CSATSPWAPGYNEQFF. The CDR3 bases are TGCAGTGCTACGTCACCGTGGGCGCCCGGCTACAATGAGCAGTTCTTC.

The V gene is TRBV11-2, the J gene TRBJ2-1, with D hard to call. Gene TRBJ2-7 matches the end of the DNA better, so the J call may be wrong. This CDR3 is built from 14 residues. Germline V gene data show CDR1 as SGHAT and CDR2 as FQNNGV. CDR3 sequence reads: CASSLSTSYNEQYF. The CDR3 DNA follows: TGTGCCAGCAGCTTAAGCACCTCCTACAATGAGCAGTACTTC.

The genes are TRBV2 and TRBJ1-2, with 7 bases aligning to TRBD1. V was pared by 7 bases and J by 3 bases, with 8 bases of the junction left unmatched. Per the germline V gene, CDR1 is SNHLY and CDR2 is FYNNEI. There are 14 residues in the CDR3. The CDR3 DNA reads as TGTGCCAGCACCCGACAGGGTCGATACTATGGCTACACCTTC. It translates to CASTRQGRYYGYTF.

This clonotype was seen a few times. V gene TRBV27 combines with J gene TRBJ2-5; D is uncertain. In germline, CDR1 is MNHEY, CDR2 SMNVEV (reference sequence). The V end lost 3 bases, the J end lost 0 bases, and 8 bases lay between the germline ends. This CDR3 is 14 amino acids long. In DNA, the CDR3 is TGTGCCAGCAGTTTTGACGGCAACCAAGAGACCCAGTACTTC. Residues: CASSFDGNQETQYF.

CDR3 sequence: CATSRRGEAWEKLFF. CDR3 DNA sequence: TGTGCCACCAGCAGAAGGGGGGAGGCGTGGGAAAAACTGTTTTTT. The chain is built from TRBV15 and TRBJ1-4; weak D call: TRBD1 (6 bases). The CDR3 totals 15 residues. The ends were cut back, 2 bases at V and 8 bases at J, with 15 bases in the middle. The germline V gene encodes CDR1 LNHNV and CDR2 YYDKDF (reference sequence).

The chain links TRBV28 to TRBJ1-4; a weak D match, TRBD1 (6 bases). CDR1 is MDHEN and CDR2 is SYDVKM in the germline V gene. The V end was cut by 6 bases, the J end by 7 bases, with 18 bases between. The CDR3 runs 15 residues. CDR3 bases: TGTGCCAGCAGCCCTGGTGGGGGGGCGGCTGAAAAACTGTTTTTT. Encoded protein: CASSPGGGAAEKLFF.

This clonotype was counted only a few times. This chain connects TRBV20-1 to TRBJ1-5; D is ambiguous. The CDR3 consists of 13 residues. Trimming took 3 bases from V and 0 from J, leaving 6 bases between them. CDR1 is DFQATT, CDR2 SNEGSKA, per germline (reference sequence). The CDR3 nucleotides read TGCAGTGCTAGTCAAGATAGCAATCAGCCCCAGCATTTT. Its protein product is CSASQDSNQPQHF.

The table lists this clonotype with a few counts. V and J are TRBV6-6 and TRBJ1-5; no reliable D call. V was trimmed by 2 bases and J by 5 bases, leaving 13 bases between them. The CDR3 loop spans 15 amino acids. Germline CDR1 MNHNY, CDR2 SVGAGI (reference sequence). This CDR3 is CASSYGSGGDQPQHF. In DNA form, the CDR3 reads TGTGCCAGCAGTTACGGCTCCGGAGGCGATCAGCCCCAGCATTTT.

This clonotype occurred a few times. This rearrangement joins TRBV6-6 to TRBJ1-2, with 10 bases lining up with TRBD1. J gave up 6 bases and V 0 bases, and 4 bases lay outside the gene matches. From germline, CDR1 is MNHNY and CDR2 SVGAGI (reference sequence). The CDR3 spans 15 residues. The CDR3 DNA reads TGTGCCAGCAGTTACTCGACAGGGGGCGCAGATGGCTACACCTTC. Its protein product is CASSYSTGGADGYTF.

The J gene is TRBJ2-2, the V gene TRBV21-1; the DNA was not used to check the table's D call, TRBD1. TRBV21-1 is annotated as a pseudogene. CDR3 length equals 16 residues. The CDR3 reads CASSKEWTLNTGELFF. CDR3 bases: TGTGCCAGCAGCAAAGAATGGACACTGAACACCGGGGAGCTGTTTTTT.

This chain joins TRBV5-1 and TRBJ1-1; D perhaps matches TRBD1 (5 bases). Germline CDR1 is SGHRS and CDR2 is YFSETQ. The CDR3 is made up of 17 amino acids. V shed 2 bases and J shed 0 bases, with 17 bases lying between them. The DNA for the CDR3 is TGCGCCAGCAGCTTTGGAACAGGTACCATGATGAACACTGAAGCTTTCTTT. This sequence encodes CASSFGTGTMMNTEAFF.